One T cell receptor (beta chain) is described in this entry. Its antigen is unknown. This CDR3 is built from 14 residues. CDR1 and CDR2 (germline): LGHNT, FRNRAP. These data originate in a study of CXCR3-negative and CXCR3-positive naive CD8 T cells. Study results and caveats: More hydrophobic TRB CDR3s occurred in CXCR3-positive than in CXCR3-negative naive cells.

All TRB cDNA libraries came from 5' RACE performed with UMI labels. TCRdb reprocessed the 5' RACE reads, with one entry per CDR3 protein and no DNA. This table lists tens of thousands of distinct CDR3 sequences. The sequence derives from a human donor in good health. Some clones in this sample may be carry-over from other donors' samples. J is TRBJ2-7 and V is TRBV12-5. Sequenced material: naive CXCR3- CD8+ T cells from blood. Subset given: CD45RO-CCR7+CD27+CD95- naive CD8+ T cells lacking CXCR3 (TNR3-). The chain's CDR3 is CASGLTIMPYEQYF.